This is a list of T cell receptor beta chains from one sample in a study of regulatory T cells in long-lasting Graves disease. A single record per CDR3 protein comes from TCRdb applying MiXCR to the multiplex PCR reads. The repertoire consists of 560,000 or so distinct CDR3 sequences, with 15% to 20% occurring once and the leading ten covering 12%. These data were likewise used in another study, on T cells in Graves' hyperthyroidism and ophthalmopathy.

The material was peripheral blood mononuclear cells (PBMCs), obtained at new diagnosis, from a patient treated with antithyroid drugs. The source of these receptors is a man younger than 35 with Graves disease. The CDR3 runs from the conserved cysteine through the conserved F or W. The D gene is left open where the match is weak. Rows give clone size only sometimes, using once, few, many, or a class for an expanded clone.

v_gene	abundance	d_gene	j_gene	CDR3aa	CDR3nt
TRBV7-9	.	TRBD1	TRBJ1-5	CASSLGTGGGRQPQHF	TGTGCCAGCAGCTTAGGGACAGGGGGCGGACGTCAGCCCCAGCATTTT
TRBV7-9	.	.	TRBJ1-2	CASSYEKYMGEDGYTF	TGTGCCAGCAGCTACGAAAAGTATATGGGCGAGGATGGCTACACCTTC
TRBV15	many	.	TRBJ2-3	CATSRGNTDTQYF	TGTGCCACCAGCAGAGGGAACACAGATACGCAGTATTTT
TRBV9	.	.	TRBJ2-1	CASSAGRNEQFF	TGTGCCAGCAGCGCCGGGCGGAATGAGCAGTTCTTC
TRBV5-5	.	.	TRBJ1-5	CASSLEGEGQPQHF	TGTGCCAGCAGCTTGGAGGGGGAAGGTCAGCCCCAGCATTTT
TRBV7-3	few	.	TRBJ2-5	CASSLWGGVQETQYF	TGTGCCAGCAGCTTATGGGGCGGGGTCCAAGAGACCCAGTACTTC
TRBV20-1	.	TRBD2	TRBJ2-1	CSATKLASGDNEQFF	TGCAGTGCTACAAAGTTGGCTAGCGGGGACAATGAGCAGTTCTTC
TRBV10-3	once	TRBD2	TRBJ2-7	CAISGRTSTYEQYF	TGTGCCATCAGTGGTCGGACTAGCACCTACGAGCAGTACTTC
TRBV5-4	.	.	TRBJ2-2	CASSQKGPKSGGELFF	TGTGCCAGCAGCCAAAAGGGACCCAAGTCGGGCGGGGAGCTGTTTTTT
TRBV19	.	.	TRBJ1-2	CASSTSGQPPGYGYTF	TGTGCCAGTAGTACCTCTGGACAGCCCCCGGGTTATGGCTACACCTTC
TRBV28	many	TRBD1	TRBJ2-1	CASRGTGSYNEQFF	TGTGCCAGCAGAGGGACAGGGTCCTACAATGAGCAGTTCTTC
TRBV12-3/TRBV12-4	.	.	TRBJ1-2	CASTARLQGYSNYGYTF	TGTGCCAGCACCGCGCGTCTCCAGGGGTACTCTAACTATGGCTACACCTTC